The following is a T cell receptor (beta chain) sequence with its context. This sample stems from a study of blood T cell repertoires in COVID-19. Here immunoSEQ multiplex PCR was the method, and the copy in TCRdb shows in-frame clones only, minus some. The sample shows 180,000 or so clones, 70% to 90% of them seen only once. Germline CDR1 MNHEY, CDR2 SMNVEV (reference sequence). V shed 2 bases, J shed 6 bases, and the junction held 10 bases outside the gene matches. The CDR3 is made up of 16 amino acids. The sequenced sample consisted of peripheral blood. The source of this sequence is a man between 60 and 70 years old with acute or convalescent COVID-19. J is TRBJ2-1 and V is TRBV27, with TRBD2 matching 7 bases. CDR3 bases: TGTGCCAGCAGTTTAGACTTTGCGGGCGGGAGCAATGAGCAGTTCTTC. This codes for CASSLDFAGGSNEQFF.